Sequencing of this T cell receptor (beta chain) was carried out in a study of cytomegalovirus exposure and HLA in healthy donors. Looking at the study overall: A prior study identified 110 million or so unique TCR beta sequences from about 179 million T cells. Study-wide points: CMV serostatus stood as the only immune exposure information on hand. A later analysis linked around 17,000 TCR beta sequences to HLA alleles at 0.05 false discovery rate.

The trim removed 4 bases at V and 1 base at J, leaving 5 bases unmatched. The CDR3 is 15 residues long. Germline CDR1 is LNHNV and CDR2 is YYDKDF (reference sequence). This PCR relied on a set of 60 Vbeta primers and 13 Jbeta primers. Sequencing was performed with immunoSEQ multiplex PCR; in TCRdb, only in-frame clones are kept and a portion is missing. The sample lists around 100,000 clones; 63% were seen once. The sample holds a few counts of this clone. Its antigen is as yet unknown. The source is a human donor in good health. The sample was PBMCs. The V call is TRBV15, the J call TRBJ1-1, with 8 bases aligning to TRBD1. CDR3 coding DNA: TGTGCCACCAGCACCCGACAGGGGCCGAACACTGAAGCTTTCTTT. As protein: CATSTRQGPNTEAFF.